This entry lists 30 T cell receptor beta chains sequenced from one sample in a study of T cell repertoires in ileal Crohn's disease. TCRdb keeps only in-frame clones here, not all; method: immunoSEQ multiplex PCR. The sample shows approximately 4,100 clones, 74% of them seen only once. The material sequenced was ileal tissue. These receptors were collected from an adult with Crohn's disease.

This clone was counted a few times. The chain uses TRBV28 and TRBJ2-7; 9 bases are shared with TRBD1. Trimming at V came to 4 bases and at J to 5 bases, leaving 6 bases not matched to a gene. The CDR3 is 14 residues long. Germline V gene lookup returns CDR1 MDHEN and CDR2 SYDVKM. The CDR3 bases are TGTGCCAGCAGTTCCCTACAGGGGGCGGACGAGCAGTACTTC. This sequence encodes CASSSLQGADEQYF.

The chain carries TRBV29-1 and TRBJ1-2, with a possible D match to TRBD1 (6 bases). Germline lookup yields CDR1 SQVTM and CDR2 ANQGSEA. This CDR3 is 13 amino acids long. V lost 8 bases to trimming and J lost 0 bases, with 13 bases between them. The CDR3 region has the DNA TGCAGCCAATGGACAGTCACTAACTATGGCTACACCTTC. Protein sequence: CSQWTVTNYGYTF. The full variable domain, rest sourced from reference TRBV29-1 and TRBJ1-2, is SAVISQKPSRDICQRGTSLTIQCQVDSQVTMMFWYRQQPGQSLTLIATANQGSEATYESGFVIDKFPISRPNLTFSTLTVSNMSPEDSSIYLCSQWTVTNYGYTFGSGTRLTVV.

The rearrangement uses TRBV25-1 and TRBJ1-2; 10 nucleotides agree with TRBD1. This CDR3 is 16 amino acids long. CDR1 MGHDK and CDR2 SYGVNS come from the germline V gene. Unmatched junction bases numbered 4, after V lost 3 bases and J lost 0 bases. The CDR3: CASSDIGTGANYGYTF. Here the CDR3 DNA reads TGTGCCAGCAGTGATATCGGGACAGGGGCTAACTATGGCTACACCTTC.

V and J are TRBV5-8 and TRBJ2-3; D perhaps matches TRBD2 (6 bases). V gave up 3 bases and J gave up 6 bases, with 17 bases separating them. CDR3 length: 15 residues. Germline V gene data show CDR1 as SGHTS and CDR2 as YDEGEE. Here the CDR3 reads CASSWGVFSTDTQYF. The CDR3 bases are TGTGCCAGCAGCTGGGGGGTGTTCTCAACCGATACGCAGTATTTT.

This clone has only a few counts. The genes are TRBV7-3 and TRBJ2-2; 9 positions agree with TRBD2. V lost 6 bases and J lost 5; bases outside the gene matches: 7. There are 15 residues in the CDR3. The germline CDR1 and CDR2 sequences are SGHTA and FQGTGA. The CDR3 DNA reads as TGTGCCAGCAGGCGCGGGGGGGCCGAAACCGGGGAGCTGTTTTTT. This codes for CASRRGGAETGELFF.

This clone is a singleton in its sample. CDR3: CASSLGGPGYGYTF. The DNA for the CDR3 is TGTGCCAGCAGTTTGGGGGGTCCAGGGTATGGCTACACCTTC. The chain joins TRBV28 to TRBJ1-2; D might be TRBD1 (5 bases). There are 14 residues in the CDR3. The ends were cut back, 3 bases at V and 5 bases at J, with 13 bases in the middle. Looked up from germline, CDR1 is MDHEN and CDR2 is SYDVKM.

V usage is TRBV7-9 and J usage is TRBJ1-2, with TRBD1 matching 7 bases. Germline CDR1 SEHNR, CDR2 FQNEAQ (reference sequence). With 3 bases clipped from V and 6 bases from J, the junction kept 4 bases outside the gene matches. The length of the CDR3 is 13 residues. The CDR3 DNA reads TGTGCCAGCAGCTTTGGAGGGGGCGATGGCTACACCTTC. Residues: CASSFGGGDGYTF. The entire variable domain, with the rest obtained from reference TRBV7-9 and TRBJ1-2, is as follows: DTGVSQNPRHKITKRGQNVTFRCDPISEHNRLYWYRQTLGQGPEFLTYFQNEAQLEKSRLLSDRFSAERPKGSFSTLEIQRTEQGDSAMYLCASSFGGGDGYTFGSGTRLTVV.

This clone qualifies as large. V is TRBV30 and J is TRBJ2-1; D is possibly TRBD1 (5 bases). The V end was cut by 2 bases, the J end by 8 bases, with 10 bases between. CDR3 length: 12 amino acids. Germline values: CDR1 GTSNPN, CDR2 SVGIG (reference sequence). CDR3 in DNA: TGTGCCTGGAGTACCCTAGGGGATGAGCAGTTCTTC. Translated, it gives CAWSTLGDEQFF.

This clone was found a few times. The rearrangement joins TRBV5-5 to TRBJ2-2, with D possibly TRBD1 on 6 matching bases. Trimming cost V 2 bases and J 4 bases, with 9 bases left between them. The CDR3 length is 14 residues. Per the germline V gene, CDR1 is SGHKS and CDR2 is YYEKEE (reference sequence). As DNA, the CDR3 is TGTGCCAGCAGCTTAAACAGGGTCACCGGGGAGCTGTTTTTT. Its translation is CASSLNRVTGELFF.

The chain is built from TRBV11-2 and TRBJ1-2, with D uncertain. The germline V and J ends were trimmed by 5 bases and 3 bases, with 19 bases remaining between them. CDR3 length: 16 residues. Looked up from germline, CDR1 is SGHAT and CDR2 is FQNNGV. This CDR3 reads CASSQPPGWVDYGYTF. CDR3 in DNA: TGTGCCAGCAGCCAACCCCCGGGATGGGTGGACTATGGCTACACCTTC. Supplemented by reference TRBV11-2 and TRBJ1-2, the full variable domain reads EAGVAQSPRYKIIEKRQSVAFWCNPISGHATLYWYQQILGQGPKLLIQFQNNGVVDDSQLPKDRFSAERLKGVDSTLKIQPAKLEDSAVYLCASSQPPGWVDYGYTFGSGTRLTVV.

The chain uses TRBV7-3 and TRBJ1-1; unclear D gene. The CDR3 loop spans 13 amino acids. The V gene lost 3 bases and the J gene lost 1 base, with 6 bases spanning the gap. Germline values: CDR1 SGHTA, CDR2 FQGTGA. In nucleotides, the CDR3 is TGTGCCAGCAGCTTGGGGAGGAACACTGAAGCTTTCTTT. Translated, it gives CASSLGRNTEAFF. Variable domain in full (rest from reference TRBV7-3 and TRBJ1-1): GAGVSQTPSNKVTEKGKYVELRCDPISGHTALYWYRQSLGQGPEFLIYFQGTGAADDSGLPNDRFFAVRPEGSVSTLKIQRTERGDSAVYLCASSLGRNTEAFFGQGTRLTVV.

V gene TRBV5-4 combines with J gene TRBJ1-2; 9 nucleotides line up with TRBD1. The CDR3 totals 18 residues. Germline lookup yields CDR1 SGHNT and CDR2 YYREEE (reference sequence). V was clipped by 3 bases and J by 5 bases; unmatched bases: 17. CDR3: CASSSTGTGWGSPYGYTF. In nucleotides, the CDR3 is TGTGCCAGCAGCTCGACCGGGACAGGGTGGGGCTCGCCTTATGGCTACACCTTC.

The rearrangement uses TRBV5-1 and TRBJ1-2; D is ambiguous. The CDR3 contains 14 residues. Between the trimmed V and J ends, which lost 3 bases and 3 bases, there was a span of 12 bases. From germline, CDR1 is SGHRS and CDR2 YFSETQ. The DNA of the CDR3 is TGCGCCAGCAGCTCACGGGGAGTGCACTATGGCTACACCTTC. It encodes CASSSRGVHYGYTF.

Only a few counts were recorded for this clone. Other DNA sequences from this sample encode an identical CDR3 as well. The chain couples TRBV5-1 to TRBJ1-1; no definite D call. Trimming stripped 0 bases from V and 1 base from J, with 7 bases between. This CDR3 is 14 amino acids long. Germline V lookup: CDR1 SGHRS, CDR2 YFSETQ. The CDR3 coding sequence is TGCGCCAGCAGCTTGGGTTCCGGGAACACTGAAGCTTTCTTT. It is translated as CASSLGSGNTEAFF. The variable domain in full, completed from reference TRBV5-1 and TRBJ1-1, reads KAGVTQTPRYLIKTRGQQVTLSCSPISGHRSVSWYQQTPGQGLQFLFEYFSETQRNKGNFPGRFSGRQFSNSRSEMNVSTLELGDSALYLCASSLGSGNTEAFFGQGTRLTVV.

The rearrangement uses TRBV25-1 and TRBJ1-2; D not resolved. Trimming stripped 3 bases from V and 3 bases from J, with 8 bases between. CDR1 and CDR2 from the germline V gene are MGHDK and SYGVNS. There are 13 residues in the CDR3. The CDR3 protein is CASSDPGYYGYTF. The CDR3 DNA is TGTGCCAGCAGTGACCCGGGGTACTATGGCTACACCTTC.

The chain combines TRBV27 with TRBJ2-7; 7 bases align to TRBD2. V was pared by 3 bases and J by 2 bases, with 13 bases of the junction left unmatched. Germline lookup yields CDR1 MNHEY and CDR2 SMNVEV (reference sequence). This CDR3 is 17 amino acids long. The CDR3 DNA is TGTGCCAGCAGTTTTGGGGGGGGGTACTCTACTACCTACGAGCAGTACTTC. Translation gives CASSFGGGYSTTYEQYF.

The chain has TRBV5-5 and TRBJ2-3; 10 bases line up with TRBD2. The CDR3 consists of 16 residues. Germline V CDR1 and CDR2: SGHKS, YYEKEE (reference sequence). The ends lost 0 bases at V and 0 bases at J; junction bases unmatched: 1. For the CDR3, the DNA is TGTGCCAGCAGCTTGGAAGCGGGGGGGAGCACAGATACGCAGTATTTT. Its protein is CASSLEAGGSTDTQYF. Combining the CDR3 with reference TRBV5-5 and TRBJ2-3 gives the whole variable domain DAGVTQSPTHLIKTRGQQVTLRCSPISGHKSVSWYQQVLGQGPQFIFQYYEKEERGRGNFPDRFSARQFPNYSSELNVNALLLGDSALYLCASSLEAGGSTDTQYFGPGTRLTVL.

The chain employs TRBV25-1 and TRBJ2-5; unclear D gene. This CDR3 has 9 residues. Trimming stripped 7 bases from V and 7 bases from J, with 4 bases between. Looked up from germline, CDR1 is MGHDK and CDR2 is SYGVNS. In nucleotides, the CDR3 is TGTGCCAGCACCCGGACCCAGTACTTC. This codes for CASTRTQYF.

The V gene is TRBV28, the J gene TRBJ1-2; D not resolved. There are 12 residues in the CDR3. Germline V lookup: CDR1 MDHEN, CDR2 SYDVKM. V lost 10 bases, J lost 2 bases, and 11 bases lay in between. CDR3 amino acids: CAIKEPNYGYTF. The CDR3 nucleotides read TGTGCCATCAAGGAGCCCAACTATGGCTACACCTTC.

The CDR3: CASSDGRDSPNEKLFF. Written as DNA, the CDR3 is TGTGCCAGCAGCGACGGAAGGGACAGCCCGAATGAAAAACTGTTTTTT. V and J are TRBV7-9 and TRBJ1-4; 7 bases fit TRBD1. The CDR3 has 16 residues. Germline CDR1 reads SEHNR; CDR2 reads FQNEAQ (reference sequence). The ends lost 5 bases at V and 5 bases at J; junction bases unmatched: 11.

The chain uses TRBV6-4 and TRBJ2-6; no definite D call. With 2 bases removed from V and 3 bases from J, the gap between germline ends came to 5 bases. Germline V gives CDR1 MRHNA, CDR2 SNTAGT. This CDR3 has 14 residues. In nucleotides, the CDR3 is TGTGCCAGCAGTGACCTCTTTGGGGCCAACGTCCTGACTTTC. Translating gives CASSDLFGANVLTF.

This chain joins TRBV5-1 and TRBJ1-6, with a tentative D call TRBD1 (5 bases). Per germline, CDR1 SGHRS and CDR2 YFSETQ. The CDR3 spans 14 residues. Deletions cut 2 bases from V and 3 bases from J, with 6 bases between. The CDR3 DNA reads TGCGCCAGCAGCTTAGACAGCTATAATTCACCCCTCCACTTT. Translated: CASSLDSYNSPLHF.

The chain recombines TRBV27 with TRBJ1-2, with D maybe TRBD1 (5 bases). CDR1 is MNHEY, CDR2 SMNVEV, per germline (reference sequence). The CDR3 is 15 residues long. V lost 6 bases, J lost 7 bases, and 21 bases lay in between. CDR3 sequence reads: CASSSLSLGGGGYTF. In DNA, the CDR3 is TGTGCCAGCAGCTCCCTTAGTTTGGGGGGTGGTGGCTACACCTTC.

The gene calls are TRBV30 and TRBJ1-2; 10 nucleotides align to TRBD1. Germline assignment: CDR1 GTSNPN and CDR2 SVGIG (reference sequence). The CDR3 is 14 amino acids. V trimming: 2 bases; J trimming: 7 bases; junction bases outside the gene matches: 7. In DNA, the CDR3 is TGTGCCTGGAGTATTGGGACAGGGGACGGTGGCTACACCTTC. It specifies CAWSIGTGDGGYTF.

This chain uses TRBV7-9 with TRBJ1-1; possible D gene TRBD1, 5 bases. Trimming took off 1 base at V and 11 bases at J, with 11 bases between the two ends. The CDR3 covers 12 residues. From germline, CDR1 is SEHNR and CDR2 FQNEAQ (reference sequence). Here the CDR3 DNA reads TGTGCCAGCAGCTTAGGACTCAGGGATGCTTTCTTT. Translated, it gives CASSLGLRDAFF.

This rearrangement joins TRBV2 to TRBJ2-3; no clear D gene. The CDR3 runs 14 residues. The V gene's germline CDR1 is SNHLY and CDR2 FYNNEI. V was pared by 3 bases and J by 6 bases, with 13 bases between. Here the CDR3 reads CASSDQSGSDTQYF. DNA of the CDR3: TGTGCCAGCAGTGATCAATCCGGGTCGGATACGCAGTATTTT.

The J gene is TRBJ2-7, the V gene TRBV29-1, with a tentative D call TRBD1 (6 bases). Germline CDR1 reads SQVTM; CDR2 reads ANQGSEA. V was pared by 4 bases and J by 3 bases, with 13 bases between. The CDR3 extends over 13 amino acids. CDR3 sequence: CSVVGQGRYEQYF. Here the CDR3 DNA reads TGCAGCGTTGTAGGCCAGGGGCGCTACGAGCAGTACTTC.

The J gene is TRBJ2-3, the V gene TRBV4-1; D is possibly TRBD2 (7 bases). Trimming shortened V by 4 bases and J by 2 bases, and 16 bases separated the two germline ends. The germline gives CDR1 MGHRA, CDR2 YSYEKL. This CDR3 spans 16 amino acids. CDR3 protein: CASSPGRGALTDTQYF. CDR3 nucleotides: TGCGCCAGCAGCCCAGGTCGGGGGGCCCTCACAGATACGCAGTATTTT.

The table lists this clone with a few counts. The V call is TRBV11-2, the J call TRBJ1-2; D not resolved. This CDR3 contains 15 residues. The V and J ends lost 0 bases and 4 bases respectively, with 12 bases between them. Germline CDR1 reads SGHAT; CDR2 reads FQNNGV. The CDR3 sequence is CASSLDWSPGYGYTF. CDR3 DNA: TGTGCCAGCAGCTTAGATTGGTCCCCGGGCTATGGCTACACCTTC.

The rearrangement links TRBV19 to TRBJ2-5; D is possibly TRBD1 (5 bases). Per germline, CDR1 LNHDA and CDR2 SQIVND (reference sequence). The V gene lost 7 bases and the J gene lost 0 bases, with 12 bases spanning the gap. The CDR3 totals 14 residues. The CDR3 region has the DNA TGTGCCAGTACCGACCGACAGAACCAAGAGACCCAGTACTTC. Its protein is CASTDRQNQETQYF.